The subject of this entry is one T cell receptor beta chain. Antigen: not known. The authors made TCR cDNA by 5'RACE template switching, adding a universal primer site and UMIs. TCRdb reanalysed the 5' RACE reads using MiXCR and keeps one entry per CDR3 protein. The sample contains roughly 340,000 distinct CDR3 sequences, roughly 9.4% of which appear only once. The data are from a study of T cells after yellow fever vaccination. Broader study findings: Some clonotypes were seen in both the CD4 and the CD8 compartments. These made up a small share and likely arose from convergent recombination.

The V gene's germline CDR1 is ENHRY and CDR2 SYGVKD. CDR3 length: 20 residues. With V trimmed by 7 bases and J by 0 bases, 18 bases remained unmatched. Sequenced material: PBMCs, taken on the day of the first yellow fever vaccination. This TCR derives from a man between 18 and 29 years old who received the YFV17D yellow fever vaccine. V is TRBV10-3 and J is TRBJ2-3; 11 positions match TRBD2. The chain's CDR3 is CAITSASGGTQLVSTDTQYF. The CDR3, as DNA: TGTGCCATCACTTCGGCTAGCGGGGGGACACAACTCGTAAGCACAGATACGCAGTATTTT.